This TCR beta chain was sequenced for a study of blood T cell repertoires in COVID-19 (dated by TCRdb to 2018 to 2021). Turning to the overall study: Collaborator samples came from the United States, Italy and Spain and covered acute and convalescent phases of COVID-19. The prospective study material was composed of cDNA or gDNA derived from T cells, B-cell-depleted T cells, or PBMCs. Subjects who had been exposed to COVID-19, were actively infected with it, or had recovered from it provided the deeply sampled blood TCRbeta repertoires that made up the dataset. The repertoires were made available in a free public database intended to serve as a resource for research on the immune response to SARS-CoV-2. The samples were drawn from two sources: the first 160 participants of the ongoing ImmuneRACE study, and 1,200 or so subjects contributed by 6 global collaborators. The sample metadata nearly always contained a de-identified subject ID, COVID-19 status, age in years and sex. Where available, HLA class I and class II types were obtained from metadata supplied by the sample provider rather than from assay-based typing.

The immunoSEQ Assay, a bias-controlled multiplex PCR, was used to amplify TCRbeta CDR3 regions from genomic DNA. As for how the authors treated the data: Within the assay, amplification of reference gene primers was used to estimate how many nucleated cells each sample contained. To quantify the absolute abundance of each unique TCRbeta CDR3 rearrangement, sequence reads were collapsed and filtered. For each sample, productive Simpson clonality was calculated by taking the square root of Simpson's diversity index across productive rearrangements. Drawn from immuneACCESS, this table holds only the in-frame rearrangements with V and J called that TCRdb kept. Clones are partly lost; checked studies trace under half to an unresolved V gene and leave the rest unexplained. The V and J calls and the clone size are those of that table, but D and trimming were determined from the DNA. Across this sample there are about 380,000 clones, with roughly 90% seen only once. The ten most abundant clones make up over 1% of the sample.

What the study reported, not specific to this receptor: The quantity of clinical and demographic metadata differed by source and by participant and was supplied without curation.

V gives up 3 bases and J gives up 8 bases, and the segment between their germline ends measures 13 bases. From a lookup of the germline V gene (reference sequence), CDR1 and CDR2 are WNHNN and SYGVQD. The CDR3, from cysteine to phenylalanine, totals 13 residues. Just the 39-base CDR3 DNA is kept, in frame starting at base 1. As concerns this clone: The antigen it recognizes is unknown. No much larger clone exists at a distance of one base, and base qualities are not known.

Whole blood was collected in K2EDTA tubes by collaborating institutions according to the institutions' own protocols. For TCRbeta analysis, collaborators shipped samples as frozen whole blood, isolated PBMCs, or DNA extracted from either of those sample types. Recombination connected TRBV10-1 to TRBJ1-2, with no confident D gene call. The sequence was obtained from a man in his forties with acute or convalescent COVID-19. Material for sequencing was peripheral blood. The encoded CDR3 is CASSEDRDRGYTF. In nucleotides, the sequence is TGCGCCAGCAGTGAAGACCGGGATCGGGGCTACACCTTC.